What follows are 2 T cell receptor beta chains derived from one specimen sequenced in a study of cytomegalovirus exposure and HLA in healthy donors. It was with 60 Vbeta and 13 Jbeta primers that the PCR ran. The assay was immunoSEQ multiplex PCR, and TCRdb's table has in-frame clones only and misses some. Of under 200,000 clones listed, roughly four fifths are singletons. Sequencing was done on a sample of PBMCs. Source of these receptors: a woman aged 25 to 39 in good health and CMV-seropositive.

V gene TRBV19 combines with J gene TRBJ1-1; D not certain. Germline V gene sequence: CDR1 LNHDA, CDR2 SQIVND (reference sequence). The V end lost 5 bases, the J end lost 1 base, and 8 bases lay between the germline ends. The length of the CDR3 is 13 residues. The CDR3 reads CASSWGGNTEAFF. CDR3 DNA sequence: TGTGCCAGTAGTTGGGGAGGGAACACTGAAGCTTTCTTT.

The V call is TRBV30, the J call TRBJ1-1; D is undetermined. V was trimmed by 7 bases and J by 5 bases, leaving 23 bases between them. The germline V gene encodes CDR1 GTSNPN and CDR2 SVGIG (reference sequence). The length of the CDR3 is 15 residues. The CDR3 loop is CAFVPGFSFGTEAFF. CDR3 DNA: TGTGCCTTCGTACCGGGATTCTCATTCGGAACTGAAGCTTTCTTT.